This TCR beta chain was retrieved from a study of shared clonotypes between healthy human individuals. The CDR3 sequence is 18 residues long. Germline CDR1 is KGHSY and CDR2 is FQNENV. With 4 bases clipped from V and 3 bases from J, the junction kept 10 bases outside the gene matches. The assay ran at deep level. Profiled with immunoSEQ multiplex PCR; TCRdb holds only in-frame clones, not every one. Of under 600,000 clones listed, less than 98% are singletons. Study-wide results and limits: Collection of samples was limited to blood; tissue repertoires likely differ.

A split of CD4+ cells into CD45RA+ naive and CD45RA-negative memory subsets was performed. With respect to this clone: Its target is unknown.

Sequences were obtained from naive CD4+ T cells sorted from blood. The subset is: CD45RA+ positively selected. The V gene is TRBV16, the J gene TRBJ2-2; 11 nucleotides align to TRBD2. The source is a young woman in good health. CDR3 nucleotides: TGTGCCAGCAGCCGGTATAGCGGGAGGGCCAAGGACACCGGGGAGCTGTTTTTT. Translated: CASSRYSGRAKDTGELFF.